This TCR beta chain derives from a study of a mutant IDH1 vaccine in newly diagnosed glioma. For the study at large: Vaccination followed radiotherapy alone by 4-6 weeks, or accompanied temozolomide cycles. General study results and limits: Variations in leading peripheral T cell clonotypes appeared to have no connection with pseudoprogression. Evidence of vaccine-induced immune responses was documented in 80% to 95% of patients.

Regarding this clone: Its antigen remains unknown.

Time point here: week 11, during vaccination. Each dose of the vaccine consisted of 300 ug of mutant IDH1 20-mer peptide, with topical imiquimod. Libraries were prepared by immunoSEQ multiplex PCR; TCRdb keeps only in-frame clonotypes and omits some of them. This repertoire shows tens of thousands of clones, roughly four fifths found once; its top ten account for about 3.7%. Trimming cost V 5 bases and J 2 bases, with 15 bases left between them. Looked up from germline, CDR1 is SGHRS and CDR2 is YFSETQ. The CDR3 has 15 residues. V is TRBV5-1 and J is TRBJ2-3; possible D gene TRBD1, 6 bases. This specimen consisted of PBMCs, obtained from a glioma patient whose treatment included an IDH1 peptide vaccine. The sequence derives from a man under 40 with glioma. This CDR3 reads CASSQGRGHTDTQYF. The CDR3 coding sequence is TGCGCCAGCAGTCAGGGGAGAGGTCACACAGATACGCAGTATTTT.